The clone carrying this T cell receptor beta chain has a count of ten or more. TCRdb reprocessed the 5' RACE reads with MiXCR, giving one entry per CDR3 protein. The data contain about 150,000 distinct CDR3 sequences, more than 6.5% of them seen just once; the ten biggest clones take up approximately 0.61%. CDR1 and CDR2 from the germline V gene are KGHSH and LQKENI. Trimming left V 3 bases short and J 3 bases short, with 6 bases between. The CDR3 runs to 12 residues. This sample is drawn from a study of T cells after yellow fever vaccination. The sequence came from a man aged 30 to 39 who received the YFV17D yellow fever vaccine. The sample consisted of CD4+ T cells sorted from PBMCs, taken 10 days after the yellow fever booster vaccination. The chain has TRBV18 and TRBJ2-7; no definite D call. CDR3 nucleotides: TGTGCCAGCTCACCGGTCCTCTACGAGCAGTACTTC. It codes for CASSPVLYEQYF.